These 18 T cell receptor beta chains share one sample of origin, sequenced in a study of Ad26.COV2.S vaccination and SARS-CoV-2 variants. Regarding treatment: roughly 18 received Ad26.COV2.S at low or high dose, single or two shots; roughly five received placebo; per-sample allocation not given. Day 63 after the first injection of vaccine or placebo was the sampling time. Repertoires were generated with immunoSEQ multiplex PCR, while TCRdb's copy carries only in-frame clones and drops some. The repertoire holds over 250,000 clones, with about 90% as singletons. Material: peripheral blood, obtained in a trial of Ad26.COV2.S vaccine versus placebo. The receptors come from a person aged 18 to 65 who received the Ad26.COV2.S COVID-19 vaccine or a placebo.

For the CDR3, the DNA is TGTGCCAGCAGACTCGGGCAAACCGCCACCTACGAGCAGTACTTC. Translation gives CASRLGQTATYEQYF. The genes are TRBV6-5 and TRBJ2-7; D gene unclear. The germline V gene has CDR1 MNHEY and CDR2 SVGAGI. The V end was cut by 6 bases, the J end by 2 bases, with 17 bases between. CDR3 length equals 15 residues.

The chain recombines TRBV5-6 with TRBJ2-1; no clear D. CDR1 is SGHDT and CDR2 is YYEEEE in the germline V gene. The V end was cut by 3 bases, the J end by 10 bases, with 20 bases between. The CDR3 contains 15 residues. In nucleotides, the CDR3 is TGTGCCAGCAGCTGGGTGGTGGCCGCGATGCGAGAGCAGTTCTTC. Translated: CASSWVVAAMREQFF.

The chain is built from TRBV3-1 (or the pseudogene TRBV3-2) and TRBJ1-5, with D uncertain. The germline V gene encodes CDR1 LGHDT and CDR2 YNNKEL (reference sequence). CDR3 length equals 15 residues. V was trimmed by 1 base and J by 5 bases, leaving 12 bases between them. CDR3 sequence (DNA): TGTGCCAGCAGCCAAGGTATGGGGAGTTATCAGCCCCAGCATTTT. Translated: CASSQGMGSYQPQHF.

V and J are TRBV19 and TRBJ2-5; D ambiguous. Germline values: CDR1 LNHDA, CDR2 SQIVND (reference sequence). V dropped 0 bases and J dropped 6 bases, with 8 bases sitting between them. The CDR3 is 13 amino acids. This chain's CDR3 is CASSIDPGKTQYF. The DNA of the CDR3 is TGTGCCAGTAGTATAGATCCTGGAAAGACCCAGTACTTC. Full variable domain (missing parts from reference TRBV19 and TRBJ2-5): DGGITQSPKYLFRKEGQNVTLSCEQNLNHDAMYWYRQDPGQGLRLIYYSQIVNDFQKGDIAEGYSVSREKKESFPLTVTSAQKNPTAFYLCASSIDPGKTQYFGPGTRLLVL.

V usage is TRBV15 and J usage is TRBJ1-1, with D tentatively TRBD1 (5 bases). CDR3 length: 12 amino acids. Trimming removed 8 bases from V and 3 bases from J, with 10 bases in between. Germline V gene sequence: CDR1 LNHNV, CDR2 YYDKDF (reference sequence). For the CDR3, the DNA is TGTGCCACCTTCGGAGGGGACACTGAAGCTTTCTTT. It translates to CATFGGDTEAFF.

V gene TRBV19 combines with J gene TRBJ2-3; D gene uncertain. The CDR3 runs 10 residues. CDR1 is LNHDA, CDR2 SQIVND, per germline (reference sequence). The ends were cut back, 6 bases at V and 3 bases at J, with 1 base in the middle. In nucleotides, the CDR3 is TGTGCCAGTAGGACAGATACGCAGTATTTT. This sequence encodes CASRTDTQYF.

J is TRBJ1-2 and V is TRBV6-5, with 7 nucleotides matching TRBD1. V lost 7 bases, J lost 7 bases, and 15 bases stayed unmatched. CDR1 and CDR2 (germline): MNHEY, SVGAGI. The CDR3 is made up of 15 amino acids. CDR3: CASKRGQTFPSGYTF. DNA of the CDR3: TGTGCCAGCAAGAGGGGACAGACCTTCCCCAGTGGCTACACCTTC.

The V gene is TRBV4-1, the J gene TRBJ1-2; a weak D match, TRBD1 (6 bases). CDR3 size: 15 residues. V gave up 1 base and J gave up 6 bases, with 15 bases separating them. The V gene's germline CDR1 is MGHRA and CDR2 YSYEKL. The CDR3 loop is CASSQAGGGLDGYTF. The CDR3 bases are TGCGCCAGCAGCCAAGCCGGCGGGGGGCTGGATGGCTACACCTTC.

This chain connects TRBV2 to TRBJ2-2, with TRBD2 identical over 9 bases. Germline-derived CDR1 and CDR2 are SNHLY and FYNNEI. This CDR3 contains 17 residues. V shed 8 bases, J shed 1 base, and the junction held 11 bases outside the gene matches. The DNA of the CDR3 is TGTGCCAGCGACGGCGCTAGCGGGGCAAGGAACACCGGGGAGCTGTTTTTT. This sequence encodes CASDGASGARNTGELFF.

The rearrangement links TRBV11-2 to TRBJ1-1, with a possible D match to TRBD1 (6 bases). The CDR3 is made up of 14 amino acids. Germline-derived CDR1 and CDR2 are SGHAT and FQNNGV. Trimming shortened V by 7 bases and J by 4 bases, and 16 bases separated the two germline ends. This CDR3 reads CASNQQGFGTEAFF. The CDR3, as DNA: TGTGCCAGCAACCAACAGGGATTTGGCACTGAAGCTTTCTTT.

For the CDR3, the DNA is TGTGCCAGCAGCCATTTAGTGATCGCCGGATTGAGCTATGGCTACACCTTC. This sequence encodes CASSHLVIAGLSYGYTF. The chain carries TRBV3-1 (or the pseudogene TRBV3-2) and TRBJ1-2; no firm D call. Trimming removed 3 bases from V and 4 bases from J, with 21 bases in between. Germline CDR1 is LGHDT and CDR2 is YNNKEL (reference sequence). The CDR3 spans 17 residues.

The rearrangement links TRBV5-6 to TRBJ1-2, with D perhaps TRBD1 (5 bases). This CDR3 is 16 amino acids long. V lost 4 bases, J lost 9 bases, and 25 bases lay in between. CDR1 is SGHDT, CDR2 YYEEEE, per germline. The CDR3 spells CASSPSVGTVGISYTF. The CDR3 region has the DNA TGTGCCAGCAGCCCCTCGGTAGGGACGGTTGGGATCAGCTACACCTTC.

The J gene is TRBJ2-7, the V gene TRBV28; TRBD2 matches at 8 bases. CDR3 size: 15 residues. The J segment lost 4 bases and the V segment lost 4 bases, leaving 9 bases of the junction unmatched. CDR1 is MDHEN, CDR2 SYDVKM, per germline. The CDR3 here is CASSSGAGVRYEQYF. CDR3 coding DNA: TGTGCCAGCAGTTCTGGAGCGGGAGTAAGGTACGAGCAGTACTTC.

V is TRBV12-3 or TRBV12-4 and J is TRBJ2-1, with 7 bases aligning to TRBD2. With 6 bases clipped from V and 9 bases from J, the junction kept 8 bases outside the gene matches. This CDR3 is built from 13 residues. CDR3: CASRTTSSSEQFF. For the CDR3, the DNA is TGTGCCAGCAGGACGACTAGCAGCAGTGAGCAGTTCTTC.

The chain recombines TRBV5-4 with TRBJ2-1; D assignment may be TRBD1 or TRBD2 (5 bases each). This CDR3 is built from 16 residues. Germline V CDR1 and CDR2: SGHNT, YYREEE (reference sequence). Trimming removed 10 bases at V and 1 base at J, with 21 bases between. CDR3 sequence reads: CAVADGATRSYNEQFF. The DNA for the CDR3 is TGTGCCGTCGCCGACGGGGCCACGAGGTCCTACAATGAGCAGTTCTTC.

This chain uses TRBV6-5 with TRBJ1-1; D is undetermined. The CDR3 has 15 amino acids. V lost 0 bases to trimming and J lost 1 base, with 9 bases between them. CDR1 MNHEY and CDR2 SVGAGI come from the germline V gene. CDR3 nucleotides: TGTGCCAGCAGTTACTCGACGACGGGGAACACTGAAGCTTTCTTT. Protein product: CASSYSTTGNTEAFF.

This clone occurred once. This chain's CDR3 is CASSLDGTYGYTF. CDR3 bases: TGTGCCAGCAGCTTAGACGGGACCTATGGCTACACCTTC. The rearrangement links TRBV11-2 to TRBJ1-2; tentative D call: TRBD1 (5 bases). V gave up 0 bases and J gave up 4 bases, with 6 bases separating them. CDR1 SGHAT and CDR2 FQNNGV come from the germline V gene. CDR3 length: 13 residues.

The CDR3 loop is CASSASTPSYGYTF. DNA of the CDR3: TGTGCCAGCTCCGCCTCGACCCCAAGCTATGGCTACACCTTC. The rearrangement joins TRBV2 to TRBJ1-2; D uncertain. This CDR3 contains 14 residues. CDR1 is SNHLY and CDR2 is FYNNEI in the germline V gene. Trimming left V 8 bases short and J 4 bases short, with 17 bases between.